Listed below are T cell receptor beta chains from one sample, sequenced in a study of cytomegalovirus exposure and HLA in healthy donors. Produced via immunoSEQ multiplex PCR; TCRdb's table is partial and in-frame only. The sample contains 150,000 to 200,000 clones, about 90% of which appear only once. Sequenced input: PBMCs. All receptors derive from a woman aged 18-35 years in good health and CMV-seropositive. Each CDR3 is given with its conserved first and last residue. Fields, in order: clone size, CDR3 length, V gene, D gene, J gene, CDR3 DNA, CDR3 protein. D genes are given only for firm matches. Size is stated for part of the rows, as once, few or many counts, or as a class when the clone is expanded.

NA	18	TRBV4-1	TRBD2	TRBJ2-3	TGCGCCAGCAGCCAAGATCCGAGCGGGGGAGGAAGTACAGATACGCAGTATTTT	CASSQDPSGGGSTDTQYF
NA	13	TRBV5-1	NA	TRBJ2-3	TGCGCCAGCAGCTTGGTCTCGACAGATACGCAGTATTTT	CASSLVSTDTQYF
NA	15	TRBV7-2	TRBD2	TRBJ2-7	TGTGCCAGCAGCGAACGACTAGCGGGAGTGTCCCAGGAGTACTTC	CASSERLAGVSQEYF
NA	18	TRBV28	TRBD2	TRBJ2-2	TGTGCCAGCAGTTTAGCCCCGGGACTAGCGGCCCCGGAAGGGGAGCTGTTTTTT	CASSLAPGLAAPEGELFF
NA	14	TRBV2	NA	TRBJ1-6	TGTGCCAGCAGTGAGCGGAGGGACAATTCACCCCTCCACTTT	CASSERRDNSPLHF
few	15	TRBV9	NA	TRBJ2-6	TGTGCCAGCAGCCACGGGATCTCTGGGGCCAACGTCCTGACTTTC	CASSHGISGANVLTF
NA	15	TRBV19	TRBD2	TRBJ2-7	TGTGCCAGTTCATTCCTAGCGGGAGATTCGTACGAGCAGTACTTC	CASSFLAGDSYEQYF
NA	18	TRBV11-3	TRBD2	TRBJ2-1	TGTGCCAGCAGCTCTGGGACTAGCGGGGGGAAGTCCTACAATGAGCAGTTCTTC	CASSSGTSGGKSYNEQFF
NA	13	TRBV18	TRBD1	TRBJ2-7	TGTGCCAGCTCACCGGGACAGCTGTACGAGCAGTACTTC	CASSPGQLYEQYF
NA	15	TRBV5-1	NA	TRBJ2-7	TGCGCCAGCAGCTTGGTACGGGGTACTATCTACGAGCAGTACTTC	CASSLVRGTIYEQYF
NA	16	TRBV5-1	TRBD2	TRBJ2-2	TGCGCCAGCAGTCAGGCGGGGGGGCCGATTGGCGGGGAGCTGTTTTTT	CASSQAGGPIGGELFF
NA	13	TRBV7-3	NA	TRBJ2-1	TGTGCCAGCAGCGGCCGCCGGGGCAATGAGCAGTTCTTC	CASSGRRGNEQFF
NA	17	TRBV2	NA	TRBJ1-1	TGTGCCAGCAGTGAAGCGCTTCCCGACAGTTTGAACACTGAAGCTTTCTTT	CASSEALPDSLNTEAFF
NA	16	TRBV14	TRBD1	TRBJ2-2	TGTGCCAGCAGCCTCGAAGGGGGCGAGAACACCGGGGAGCTGTTTTTT	CASSLEGGENTGELFF
NA	14	TRBV11-1	TRBD1	TRBJ2-7	TGTGCCAGCAGCTCCAGGGGGTTGGGAGCCGAGCAGTACTTC	CASSSRGLGAEQYF
once	14	TRBV27	NA	TRBJ1-6	TGTGCCAGCAGTTTATCAATGGAGAGGTCACCCCTCCACTTT	CASSLSMERSPLHF
NA	15	TRBV19	NA	TRBJ1-2	TGTGCCAGTAGTAGGGGGGGAGGGTCCGGCTATGGCTACACCTTC	CASSRGGGSGYGYTF
NA	13	TRBV11-3	NA	TRBJ2-7	TGTGCCAGCAGCTTATCCAGGGCCCGGGAGCAGTACTTC	CASSLSRAREQYF
NA	16	TRBV27	NA	TRBJ2-3	TGTGCCAGCTCGACCCCTCGGCAGGGGCAAAGTGATACGCAGTATTTT	CASSTPRQGQSDTQYF
NA	15	TRBV18	TRBD1	TRBJ1-5	TGTGCCAGCTCGTCGGGACAGCCTAGCAATCAGCCCCAGCATTTT	CASSSGQPSNQPQHF
NA	15	TRBV19	TRBD1	TRBJ1-2	TGTGCCAGTAGTACAGGGACAGGTCTTATCTATGGCTACACCTTC	CASSTGTGLIYGYTF
NA	14	TRBV19	TRBD1	TRBJ1-1	TGTGCCAGTAGGTCCCTATCAGGGGGCACTGAAGCTTTCTTT	CASRSLSGGTEAFF
NA	16	TRBV4-1	TRBD2	TRBJ2-2	TGCGCCAGCAGCCCCGCCGGACTAGTAAGCACCGGGGAGCTGTTTTTT	CASSPAGLVSTGELFF
NA	16	TRBV10-3	TRBD2	TRBJ2-5	TGTGCCATCAGTCGGGGGGGCCAGCTGGAGTCAGAGACCCAGTACTTC	CAISRGGQLESETQYF
NA	16	TRBV27	TRBD2	TRBJ2-1	TGTGCCAGCAGCCCGGGGGTAGCGGGAGAATTCGTTGAGCAGTTCTTC	CASSPGVAGEFVEQFF
NA	16	TRBV5-1	TRBD1	TRBJ2-2	TGCGCCAGCAGCCCGGACAGGGGGTGGAGCACCGGGGAGCTGTTTTTT	CASSPDRGWSTGELFF
NA	18	TRBV19	TRBD2	TRBJ2-3	TGTGCCACCCTCGCCAGCGGGGGGACTCGATCACCCACAGATACGCAGTATTTT	CATLASGGTRSPTDTQYF
NA	15	TRBV15	TRBD2	TRBJ2-1	TGTGCCACCAGTATGAGCGGGGCGGGGTTCGATGAGCAGTTCTTC	CATSMSGAGFDEQFF